This T cell receptor beta chain was captured in a study of graft-versus-host responses after intestinal transplantation. Concerning this clone itself: Its antigen is not identified.

Germline V gene sequence: CDR1 SGHNT, CDR2 YYREEE (reference sequence). The length of the CDR3 is 14 residues. V lost 2 bases and J lost 5, with 13 bases in between. Sequenced by immunoSEQ multiplex PCR; TCRdb stores in-frame clones only, minus some. Of 75,000 to 100,000 clones detected, 91% appear once; the ten largest clones hold more than 0.15%. The TCR comes from a human donor who was the organ donor for an intestinal transplant. The rearrangement uses TRBV5-4 and TRBJ2-5; the D gene is possibly TRBD1 (6 bases). The starting material was unstimulated CD4+ T cells sorted from spleen or lymph node cells, obtained before transplant. CDR3 coding DNA: TGTGCCAGCAGCTTATACAGGGAAAGGGAGACCCAGTACTTC. Protein: CASSLYRERETQYF.